The source of this T cell receptor (beta chain) is a study of blood T cells in healthy people across ages. Looked up from germline, CDR1 is SQVTM and CDR2 is ANQGSEA. The CDR3 runs to 13 residues. After removal of 6 bases from V and 6 bases from J, the junction contained 5 bases not matched to a gene. There were at least 5.5 micrograms of total RNA extracted from every sample. The sample holds a few counts of this clonotype. Using a J-beta primer mix together with a sample-barcoded 5' primer, a second PCR was run for roughly 6 to 12 cycles. Every sample returned 2.5 million or more CDR3-containing paired-end reads. TCRdb re-analysed the 5' RACE reads in MiXCR, keeping a single row per CDR3 protein. Of 1.5 million to 1.8 million distinct CDR3 sequences detected, approximately 43% appear once; the ten largest clones hold over 3.5%.

J is TRBJ1-5 and V is TRBV29-1; TRBD1 matches 10 bases. The sample comprised blood. The source of this sequence is a woman younger than 35 in good health. The CDR3 sequence: CSVGGQGSQPQHF. CDR3 nucleotide sequence: TGCAGCGTCGGGGGACAGGGGAGTCAGCCCCAGCATTTT.